These 15 T cell receptor beta chains originate from one sample sequenced in a study of T cell changes during pregnancy in multiple sclerosis. Assay: immunoSEQ multiplex PCR; the TCRdb copy retains only in-frame clones and omits some. Of some 30,000 clones in the sample, approximately 91% are singletons; the top ten hold roughly 7.4%. The input for sequencing was CD8+ T cells from peripheral blood mononuclear cells, taken before pregnancy. The source of these receptors is a female donor with multiple sclerosis, enrolled in a pregnancy study.

V and J are TRBV30 and TRBJ1-3; D gene unclear. The CDR3 has 16 residues. Germline lookup yields CDR1 GTSNPN and CDR2 SVGIG (reference sequence). V was clipped by 0 bases and J by 0 bases, with 12 bases between them. The CDR3, as DNA: TGTGCCTGGAGTGTCCCCGCTGAGAGCTCTGGAAACACCATATATTTT. This sequence encodes CAWSVPAESSGNTIYF.

The rearrangement joins TRBV30 to TRBJ2-1, with 13 nucleotides matching TRBD2. The CDR3 has 15 residues. Germline CDR1 and CDR2: GTSNPN and SVGIG (reference sequence). J was trimmed by 2 bases and V by 2 bases; bases with no gene match: 0. The CDR3 here is CAWSTSGGAYNEQFF. The CDR3 nucleotides are TGTGCCTGGAGTACTAGCGGGGGGGCCTACAATGAGCAGTTCTTC.

V usage is TRBV9 and J usage is TRBJ1-1, with D unresolved. Trimming took 4 bases from V and 5 from J, leaving 15 bases between them. Germline values: CDR1 SGDLS, CDR2 YYNGEE. The CDR3 length is 14 residues. CDR3: CASSPTRRGTEAFF. The CDR3 DNA reads TGTGCCAGCAGCCCTACGCGAAGAGGGACTGAAGCTTTCTTT.

The J gene is TRBJ1-1, the V gene TRBV10-3; 11 bases match TRBD1. Germline-derived CDR1 and CDR2 are ENHRY and SYGVKD. The CDR3 loop spans 15 amino acids. Trimming cost V 10 bases and J 5 bases; bases outside gene matches: 12. The CDR3 DNA reads as TGTGCCACGGAGGGAGGGACAGGGGGACCAACTGAAGCTTTCTTT. Protein sequence: CATEGGTGGPTEAFF.

This clone was seen a single time. The V and J genes are TRBV6-4 and TRBJ2-1, with 10 bases lining up with TRBD2. Germline loops: CDR1 MRHNA, CDR2 SNTAGT. V trimming: 7 bases; J trimming: 9 bases; junction bases outside the gene matches: 12. This CDR3 is built from 15 residues. The CDR3 protein is CASTELAGEGGEQFF. CDR3 DNA sequence: TGTGCCAGCACCGAGCTAGCGGGGGAAGGTGGTGAGCAGTTCTTC.

J is TRBJ2-2 and V is TRBV2; maybe TRBD1 (5 bases). Germline lookup yields CDR1 SNHLY and CDR2 FYNNEI. This CDR3 spans 12 amino acids. The V and J ends lost 10 bases and 4 bases respectively, with 10 bases between them. The CDR3 nucleotides read TGTGCCACCCTTGACAGCACCGGGGAGCTGTTTTTT. It codes for CATLDSTGELFF.

V is TRBV15 and J is TRBJ2-7; 8 positions agree with TRBD2. The CDR3 consists of 16 residues. Germline V gives CDR1 LNHNV, CDR2 YYDKDF (reference sequence). Germline trimming cut 2 bases from V and 5 bases from J; bases unmatched to any gene: 11. CDR3 DNA sequence: TGTGCCACCAGCAGACGAGCGAGCGGGGGAAGGGACGAGCAGTACTTC. Its translation: CATSRRASGGRDEQYF. Drawing the rest from reference TRBV15 and TRBJ2-7, the complete variable domain is DAMVIQNPRYQVTQFGKPVTLSCSQTLNHNVMYWYQQKSSQAPKLLFHYYDKDFNNEADTPDNFQSRRPNTSFCFLDIRSPGLGDTAMYLCATSRRASGGRDEQYFGPGTRLTVT.

V is TRBV7-2 and J is TRBJ2-7; the D gene is possibly TRBD1 (6 bases). Germline V CDR1 and CDR2: SGHTA, FQGNSA. This CDR3 is built from 16 residues. Trimming cost V 0 bases and J 2 bases, with 14 bases left between them. The CDR3 is CASSLAPNTGTYEQYF. The CDR3 DNA is TGTGCCAGCAGCTTAGCGCCCAACACAGGGACCTACGAGCAGTACTTC.

V and J are TRBV13 and TRBJ1-1; D gene unclear. V lost 1 base to trimming and J lost 0 bases, with 9 bases between them. Germline loops: CDR1 PRHDT, CDR2 FYEKMQ (reference sequence). There are 15 residues in the CDR3. The CDR3 sequence: CASSLASRMNTEAFF. The CDR3 nucleotides are TGTGCCAGCAGCTTAGCTTCCAGAATGAACACTGAAGCTTTCTTT.

V is TRBV7-2 and J is TRBJ2-7, with 8 bases fitting TRBD2. The V gene end was trimmed by 6 bases and the J gene end by 3 bases; junction bases not matched to a gene: 10. This CDR3 has 15 amino acids. Germline lookup yields CDR1 SGHTA and CDR2 FQGNSA. The CDR3 nucleotides are TGTGCCAGCAGTCACCCGGGGGGGGTAGGCTACGAGCAGTACTTC. Its protein is CASSHPGGVGYEQYF.

The chain carries TRBV13 and TRBJ1-1; D possibly corresponds to TRBD1 (5 bases). There are 13 residues in the CDR3. Germline V gene sequence: CDR1 PRHDT, CDR2 FYEKMQ (reference sequence). Trimming stripped 7 bases from V and 2 bases from J, with 11 bases between. The CDR3 protein is CASNDDSNTEAFF. CDR3 coding DNA: TGTGCCAGCAACGATGACAGCAACACTGAAGCTTTCTTT.

V usage is TRBV7-3 and J usage is TRBJ2-7, with D unresolved. CDR1 is SGHTA, CDR2 FQGTGA, per germline. V dropped 5 bases and J dropped 7 bases, with 12 bases sitting between them. The CDR3 sequence is 12 residues long. DNA for the CDR3: TGTGCCAGCAGCCCCGCGACACTGGAGCAGTACTTC. As protein: CASSPATLEQYF.

The chain joins TRBV6-4 to TRBJ1-6; 7 bases are shared with TRBD1. Germline trimming cut 2 bases from V and 9 bases from J; bases unmatched to any gene: 7. CDR1 is MRHNA, CDR2 SNTAGT, per germline. This CDR3 region has 15 residues. The CDR3 loop is CASSDTTGQGSPLHF. For the CDR3, the DNA is TGTGCCAGCAGTGACACGACAGGGCAGGGTTCACCCCTCCACTTT.

The chain joins TRBV6-1 to TRBJ2-5, with TRBD1 as a possible D gene (5 bases). The CDR3 totals 13 residues. Trimming left V 11 bases short and J 1 base short, with 14 bases between. CDR1 is MNHNS and CDR2 is SASEGT in the germline V gene. The CDR3 protein is CAGSADSQETQYF. CDR3 bases: TGTGCCGGTTCCGCTGACAGCCAAGAGACCCAGTACTTC.

This rearrangement joins TRBV7-9 to TRBJ2-3, with 9 positions matching TRBD2. The germline gives CDR1 SEHNR, CDR2 FQNEAQ (reference sequence). Trimming took 2 bases from V and 1 from J; bases not matched to a gene: 1. The CDR3 extends over 15 amino acids. The CDR3 nucleotides are TGTGCCAGCAGCTTATGGACTAGCGGCACAGATACGCAGTATTTT. Protein: CASSLWTSGTDTQYF.